The next 30 T cell receptor beta chains were all read from a single sample in a study of molecular identifiers for immune sequencing clone quantification. MiXCR was run by TCRdb on the PCR reads, yielding one entry per CDR3 protein. The sample lists around 480,000 distinct CDR3 sequences, about a quarter occurring once. The sample consisted of naive CD8+ T cells from blood, with Jurkat cell RNA spiked in. Stated subset: FACS-sorted CD8+CD4-CCR7+CD45RA+ naive T cells. The source of these receptors is a human donor in good health. Some libraries in this study had Jurkat cell RNA spiked in.

This clonotype was seen a handful of times. The rearrangement uses TRBV2 and TRBJ1-2; possibly TRBD1 for D (5 bases). The ends were cut back, 4 bases at V and 4 bases at J, with 19 bases in the middle. Germline V gene data show CDR1 as SNHLY and CDR2 as FYNNEI. This CDR3 region has 16 residues. The CDR3 is CASSAFWSSDSYGYTF. The DNA for the CDR3 is TGTGCCAGCAGTGCCTTCTGGTCCTCTGACAGCTATGGCTACACCTTC.

This clonotype was seen only a few times. The V gene is TRBV7-6, the J gene TRBJ1-5; tentative D call: TRBD1 (5 bases). The germline V gene has CDR1 SGHVS and CDR2 FNYEAQ. The CDR3 covers 16 residues. Trimming left V 2 bases short and J 7 bases short, with 18 bases between. The chain's CDR3 is CASSLTTGGVDQPQHF. Here the CDR3 DNA reads TGTGCCAGCAGCTTAACCACAGGAGGGGTGGACCAGCCCCAGCATTTT.

Worth noting for this clonotype: This may stem from a read error, because a much larger clone lies one nucleotide away. V is TRBV12-3 or TRBV12-4 and J is TRBJ2-6; possibly TRBD2 for D (6 bases). The CDR3 runs to 16 residues. Trimming pared 4 bases from V and 0 bases from J, leaving 10 bases between. CDR3 bases: TGTGCCAGCAGTTCGGACTATGGCTCTGGGGCCAACGTCCTGACTTTC. The encoded protein is CASSSDYGSGANVLTF.

The genes are TRBV7-2 and TRBJ2-7; 16 bases are a match to TRBD2. The CDR3 runs to 19 residues. V lost 5 bases, J lost 0 bases, and 10 bases stayed unmatched. The germline CDR1 and CDR2 sequences are SGHTA and FQGNSA. The CDR3 region is CASSPGLAGGPASSYEQYF. The CDR3, as DNA: TGTGCCAGCAGCCCGGGACTAGCGGGAGGGCCGGCGAGCTCCTACGAGCAGTACTTC.

The chain links TRBV20-1 to TRBJ2-2, with 7 bases that match TRBD1. Trimming at V came to 5 bases and at J to 2 bases, leaving 5 bases not matched to a gene. CDR3 length equals 14 residues. Per the germline V gene, CDR1 is DFQATT and CDR2 is SNEGSKA (reference sequence). This chain's CDR3 is CSASGQSNTGELFF. CDR3 in DNA: TGCAGTGCTTCGGGACAGAGTAACACCGGGGAGCTGTTTTTT.

This clonotype was observed a few times. This chain joins TRBV7-2 and TRBJ2-3; TRBD1 matches 7 bases. CDR1 is SGHTA, CDR2 FQGNSA, per germline. V shed 4 bases, J shed 5 bases, and the junction held 6 bases outside the gene matches. The CDR3 has 14 residues. CDR3 protein: CASSSLGGEDTQYF. Written as DNA, the CDR3 is TGTGCCAGCAGCTCGCTAGGGGGCGAAGATACGCAGTATTTT.

Many counts were recorded for this clonotype. The CDR3 region is CASSPRDRYEQYF. Here the CDR3 DNA reads TGTGCCAGCAGCCCAAGGGACCGTTACGAGCAGTACTTC. This chain links TRBV4-2 with TRBJ2-7, with D perhaps matching TRBD1 or TRBD2 (5 bases each). Trimming left V 4 bases short and J 4 bases short, with 11 bases between. Germline V gene sequence: CDR1 LGHNA, CDR2 YNFKEQ. The CDR3 sequence is 13 residues long.

The gene calls are TRBV7-2 and TRBJ2-5; TRBD1 matches at 8 bases. There are 15 residues in the CDR3. V gave up 4 bases and J gave up 5 bases; unmatched junction bases: 9. Germline CDR1 SGHTA, CDR2 FQGNSA. CDR3 coding DNA: TGTGCCAGCAGCTCGGACAGGGTTGGAGCGGAGACCCAGTACTTC. This codes for CASSSDRVGAETQYF.

The chain links TRBV9 to TRBJ1-1; perhaps TRBD1 as D (6 bases). Per germline, CDR1 SGDLS and CDR2 YYNGEE. The CDR3 totals 16 residues. Trimming pared 4 bases from V and 3 bases from J, leaving 19 bases between. The chain's CDR3 is CASSLHGYRTDTEAFF. As DNA, the CDR3 is TGTGCCAGCAGCCTACACGGATACAGGACAGACACTGAAGCTTTCTTT.

This clonotype was seen many times. The gene calls are TRBV7-2 and TRBJ2-7; maybe TRBD1 (6 bases). The CDR3 loop spans 15 amino acids. Looked up from germline, CDR1 is SGHTA and CDR2 is FQGNSA. The germline V and J ends were trimmed by 1 base and 2 bases, with 12 bases remaining between them. The CDR3 DNA reads as TGTGCCAGCAGCTTAGATCTGGGGGCCCCCTACGAGCAGTACTTC. It translates to CASSLDLGAPYEQYF.

This clonotype showed up many times. The chain has TRBV28 and TRBJ2-7; D remains unclear. The V end was cut by 5 bases, the J end by 5 bases, with 16 bases between. This CDR3 region has 14 residues. Looked up from germline, CDR1 is MDHEN and CDR2 is SYDVKM. The CDR3 is CASSQEQTHNEQYF. DNA of the CDR3: TGTGCCAGCAGTCAGGAACAGACCCATAACGAGCAGTACTTC.

This clonotype was seen at least ten times. The genes are TRBV6-2 or TRBV6-3 and TRBJ2-7; D gene uncertain. CDR1 MNHEY and CDR2 SVGEGT come from the germline V gene. With 4 bases removed from V and 6 bases from J, the gap between germline ends came to 10 bases. This CDR3 contains 12 residues. The CDR3 DNA is TGTGCCAGCAGTTCTGGGGTATTCGAGCAGTACTTC. As protein: CASSSGVFEQYF.

This clonotype was observed a single time. The rearrangement uses TRBV28 and TRBJ1-5, with D hard to call. V gave up 7 bases and J gave up 0 bases, with 13 bases separating them. Germline CDR1 MDHEN, CDR2 SYDVKM. The CDR3 spans 15 residues. The CDR3 sequence is CASTGGRSSNQPQHF. The CDR3 DNA follows: TGTGCCAGCACCGGTGGACGGTCTAGCAATCAGCCCCAGCATTTT.

The chain couples TRBV5-3 to TRBJ2-6; no reliable D call. TRBV5-3 is placed among ORFs of uncertain function. This CDR3 spans 17 amino acids. Trimming left V 8 bases short and J 0 bases short, with 18 bases between. The DNA for the CDR3 is TGTGCCAGCAACTTAAGTTATGAGGTCTCTGGGGCCAACGTCCTGACTTTC. Translation: CASNLSYEVSGANVLTF.

This clonotype occurred many times. This sequence joins TRBV7-2 and TRBJ2-3; D gene uncertain. CDR1 is SGHTA, CDR2 FQGNSA, per germline. V lost 5 bases, J lost 2 bases, and 8 bases lay in between. The CDR3 covers 13 residues. CDR3 bases: TGTGCCAGCAGCCCCATACCCACAGATACGCAGTATTTT. Its translation is CASSPIPTDTQYF.

This clonotype was detected ten times or more. The CDR3 spells CSVGEGYGGETQYF. The CDR3 DNA reads TGCAGCGTTGGCGAGGGGTACGGGGGAGAGACCCAGTACTTC. The chain links TRBV29-1 to TRBJ2-5; a possible D gene is TRBD2 (6 bases). Per the germline V gene, CDR1 is SQVTM and CDR2 is ANQGSEA. Trimming shortened V by 4 bases and J by 4 bases, and 16 bases separated the two germline ends. The CDR3 loop spans 14 amino acids.

V usage is TRBV13 and J usage is TRBJ2-5; no firm D call. CDR1 PRHDT and CDR2 FYEKMQ come from the germline V gene (reference sequence). The CDR3 loop spans 13 amino acids. V lost 0 bases and J lost 7, with 9 bases in between. CDR3 protein: CASSLGWKGTQYF. The CDR3 DNA follows: TGTGCCAGCAGCTTAGGGTGGAAAGGGACCCAGTACTTC.

V and J are TRBV6-2 or TRBV6-3 and TRBJ2-7, with D unclear. Trimming removed 2 bases from V and 2 bases from J, with 10 bases in between. Germline-derived CDR1 and CDR2 are MNHEY and SVGEGT. This CDR3 region has 14 residues. The CDR3 here is CASSYVVSPYEQYF. As DNA, the CDR3 is TGTGCCAGCAGTTACGTCGTCTCTCCCTACGAGCAGTACTTC.

The V and J genes are TRBV28 and TRBJ2-7; 8 nucleotides align to TRBD1. The germline V gene has CDR1 MDHEN and CDR2 SYDVKM. The CDR3 totals 14 residues. J was trimmed by 3 bases and V by 3 bases; bases with no gene match: 4. The CDR3: CASSLGTGHYEQYF. In DNA, the CDR3 is TGTGCCAGCAGTTTGGGGACAGGACACTACGAGCAGTACTTC.

This clonotype appeared many times. The V call is TRBV7-9, the J call TRBJ2-5; no clear D. The CDR3 has 13 residues. The germline CDR1 and CDR2 sequences are SEHNR and FQNEAQ (reference sequence). V was clipped by 6 bases and J by 5 bases, with 13 bases between them. The CDR3 loop is CASRPLTGETQYF. The CDR3 nucleotides read TGTGCCAGCAGACCTCTGACCGGGGAGACCCAGTACTTC.

V is TRBV27 and J is TRBJ2-5, with 9 bases aligning to TRBD2. This CDR3 region has 15 residues. V lost 5 bases and J lost 7; bases outside the gene matches: 11. From germline, CDR1 is MNHEY and CDR2 SMNVEV (reference sequence). The CDR3, as DNA: TGTGCCAGCAGTCCATTAGCGGGGGCGGGGGGGACCCAGTACTTC. It specifies CASSPLAGAGGTQYF.

J is TRBJ1-6 and V is TRBV9; D perhaps matches TRBD1 (5 bases). This CDR3 comprises 12 residues. Trimming took off 6 bases at V and 12 bases at J, with 13 bases between the two ends. Germline loops: CDR1 SGDLS, CDR2 YYNGEE. The CDR3 coding sequence is TGTGCCAGCAACGGGGGGATTGGACCCCTCCACTTT. Amino acids: CASNGGIGPLHF.

This clonotype was counted only a few times. The genes are TRBV6-5 and TRBJ2-1; weak D call: TRBD2 (5 bases). Between the trimmed V and J ends, which lost 8 bases and 9 bases, there was a span of 23 bases. There are 15 residues in the CDR3. The germline CDR1 and CDR2 sequences are MNHEY and SVGAGI. The chain's CDR3 is CASHPPRRAGGEQFF. CDR3 bases: TGTGCCAGCCACCCCCCGCGTCGGGCGGGTGGTGAGCAGTTCTTC.

Details on this clonotype: A much larger clone differs by one base, so this may be a read error. This CDR3 fails to terminate in the conserved phenylalanine or tryptophan, so it likely reflects a read error. The V call is TRBV6-5, the J call TRBJ1-1; a weak D match, TRBD1 (6 bases). The CDR3 sequence is 13 residues long. V lost 6 bases and J 5 bases, leaving 13 bases between the germline ends. The germline gives CDR1 MNHEY, CDR2 SVGAGI. The CDR3 reads CASRSGGATEAFY. The CDR3 DNA reads as TGTGCCAGCAGATCCGGGGGGGCTACTGAAGCTTTCTAT.

This clonotype has just a few counts. At one boundary the junction diverges from the germline segment, which might be a read error. The chain couples TRBV7-6 to TRBJ2-5; no clear D gene. The CDR3 has 15 amino acids. From germline, CDR1 is SGHVS and CDR2 FNYEAQ. The CDR3 nucleotides read TGTGCCAGCAGCTTAGTGGCAGCCCCAAAAGAGCCCCAGTACTTC. It translates to CASSLVAAPKEPQYF. The whole variable domain, remainder taken from reference TRBV7-6 and TRBJ2-5, is GAGVSQSPRYKVTKRGQDVALRCDPISGHVSLYWYRQALGQGPEFLTYFNYEAQQDKSGLPNDRFSAERPEGSISTLTIQRTEQRDSAMYRCASSLVAAPKEPQYFGPGTRLLVL.

As concerns this clonotype: Mismatch with germline at one junction end may stem from a read error. The rearrangement uses TRBV9 and TRBJ2-3; the match to TRBD1 covers 7 bases. CDR1 SGDLS and CDR2 YYNGEE come from the germline V gene. This CDR3 is built from 16 residues. The CDR3 DNA sequence: TGTGTCAGCAGCGTAGAGGGGACAGCCCTATCCCATACGCAGTATTTT. It codes for CVSSVEGTALSHTQYF.

This clonotype was seen many times. The V call is TRBV12-3 or TRBV12-4, the J call TRBJ2-5, with a tentative D call TRBD1 (6 bases). Trimming removed 3 bases from V and 2 bases from J, with 10 bases in between. The CDR3 loop spans 14 amino acids. The CDR3 sequence: CASSLDRKQETQYF. The CDR3 DNA reads as TGTGCCAGCAGTTTGGACAGAAAACAAGAGACCCAGTACTTC.

The genes are TRBV19 and TRBJ1-5, with no clear D. This CDR3 is 15 amino acids long. Germline CDR1 and CDR2: LNHDA and SQIVND (reference sequence). Trimming shortened V by 1 base and J by 4 bases, and 11 bases separated the two germline ends. In DNA, the CDR3 is TGTGCCAGTAGTATAGTAGGGTATGGTAATCAGCCCCAGCATTTT. Translated: CASSIVGYGNQPQHF.

This clonotype was seen at least ten times. This sequence joins TRBV7-9 and TRBJ2-6, with D perhaps matching TRBD1 (5 bases). Trimming stripped 0 bases from V and 1 base from J, with 13 bases between. The CDR3 is 18 residues long. CDR1 is SEHNR, CDR2 FQNEAQ, per germline (reference sequence). The CDR3 sequence: CASSLAPGIASGANVLTF. DNA of the CDR3: TGTGCCAGCAGCTTAGCCCCAGGGATAGCATCTGGGGCCAACGTCCTGACTTTC.

To note about this clonotype: One end of the junction is discordant with germline, which a read error may explain. This chain links TRBV5-3 with TRBJ1-6; D not resolved. TRBV5-3 is marked as an open reading frame, function uncertain. The CDR3 has 14 residues. The CDR3 region has the DNA TGTGCCAGCAGCTTAGGAGGGTTTGATTCACCCCTCCACTTT. It specifies CASSLGGFDSPLHF.